These T cell receptor beta chains were read from a single sample in a study of patients and donors after allogeneic stem cell transplantation. One entry per CDR3 protein results from TCRdb running MiXCR on the RT-PCR reads. The sample yields 98,000 or so distinct CDR3 sequences, 35% seen once. The sample was blood, either unsorted or a sorted T cell fraction (not recorded which). Receptors were obtained from a human donor who was either an allogeneic HSCT recipient or a stem cell or donor lymphocyte infusion donor (not recorded which). It is not recorded whose cells these are; they may come from a transplant donor. Each CDR3 is given with its conserved first and last residue. A D gene is named only where the DNA matches it firmly. Some rows mark clone size as missing; the rest say once, few, many or name a class of expanded clone.

V gene	CDR3 length	clone size	D gene	J gene	CDR3 DNA	CDR3 protein
TRBV29-1	13	-	-	TRBJ1-1	TGCAGCGTTGCCCCGCTCGGGAACACTGAAGCTTTCTTT	CSVAPLGNTEAFF
TRBV5-1	12	-	-	TRBJ1-2	TGCGCCAGCAGCGAGGGATCAAGTGGCTACACCTTC	CASSEGSSGYTF
TRBV5-6	13	-	TRBD1	TRBJ1-1	TGTGCCAGCAGCTTTCCCAGGGGGTTTGAAGCTTTCTTT	CASSFPRGFEAFF
TRBV18	17	-	TRBD2	TRBJ2-3	TGTGCCAGCTCACCCTTCCAGACTAGCACCAGCACAGATACGCAGTATTTT	CASSPFQTSTSTDTQYF
TRBV12-3/TRBV12-4	13	few	-	TRBJ2-3	TGTGCCAGCAGTTCTTTGTACGCAGATACGCAGTATTTT	CASSSLYADTQYF
TRBV15	15	-	-	TRBJ2-5	TGTGCCACCAGCAGAGATCTAGGGGAGGACGAGACCCAGTACTTC	CATSRDLGEDETQYF
TRBV12-3/TRBV12-4	14	-	TRBD1	TRBJ1-1	TGTGCCAGCAGCTTGACAGGGAGGAACACTGAAGCTTTCTTT	CASSLTGRNTEAFF
TRBV12-3/TRBV12-4	14	many	-	TRBJ1-6	TGTGCCAGCAGTTTCCTGGGCAGAAATTCACCCCTCCACTTT	CASSFLGRNSPLHF
TRBV3-1	15	-	TRBD2	TRBJ2-2	TGTGCCAGCAGCCCTTCTAGCGGAGGCACCGGGGAGCTGTTTTTT	CASSPSSGGTGELFF
TRBV28	13	-	TRBD1	TRBJ2-7	TGTGCCAGCAGTTCCCGGGGACAGGGGCAGCAGTACTTC	CASSSRGQGQQYF
TRBV28	16	few	-	TRBJ1-5	TGTGCCAGCAGTCCATCGAGAGGCGGGAGCAATCAGCCCCAGCATTTT	CASSPSRGGSNQPQHF
TRBV28	17	-	-	TRBJ2-4	TGTGCCAGCAGTACTCAGGGGGGGCCTGTGGCCAAAAACATTCAGTACTTC	CASSTQGGPVAKNIQYF
TRBV6-5	15	few	-	TRBJ1-1	TGTGCCAGCAGTTACTCGTGGCGTGGGAACACTGAAGCTTTCTTT	CASSYSWRGNTEAFF
TRBV20-1	14	once	TRBD1	TRBJ1-1	TGCAGTGCTAGGGAAGGACAGGTAAACACTGAAGCTTTCTTT	CSAREGQVNTEAFF
TRBV27	9	medium-sized	-	TRBJ1-2	TGTGCCACAGGGTCCGGCTACACCTTC	CATGSGYTF
TRBV4-3	14	-	TRBD1	TRBJ2-7	TGCGCCAGCAGCCCGGACAGGGTGGTGAGCGAGCAGTACTTC	CASSPDRVVSEQYF
TRBV20-1	19	few	TRBD1	TRBJ1-1	TGCAGTGCTAGAGTATTACCGGGACAGGGAGGAATGTCGTACACTGAAGCTTTCTTT	CSARVLPGQGGMSYTEAFF
TRBV4-3	17	-	TRBD1	TRBJ2-7	TGCGCCAGCAGCCAAGCCCCGGGACAGGTAGGCTCCTACGAGCAGTACTTC	CASSQAPGQVGSYEQYF
TRBV6-2/TRBV6-3	16	few	-	TRBJ2-3	TGTGCCAGCAGCCCACACGGGCCCTCTGGGACAGATACGCAGTATTTT	CASSPHGPSGTDTQYF
TRBV7-9	14	few	-	TRBJ1-4	TGTGCCAGCAGCTTAGGTCGGCTTAATGAAAAACTGTTTTTT	CASSLGRLNEKLFF
TRBV7-2	15	few	-	TRBJ2-2	TGTGCCAGCAGCTTGGCGAGGGAGCTCACCGGGGAGCTGTTTTTT	CASSLARELTGELFF
TRBV6-6	10	-	-	TRBJ1-1	TGTGCCAGCAGAACGGATGAAGCTTTCTTT	CASRTDEAFF
TRBV6-1	15	-	-	TRBJ1-1	TGTGCCAGCAGTGACGGGGGGTCAAGGAACACTGAAGCTTTCTTT	CASSDGGSRNTEAFF
TRBV20-1	13	-	-	TRBJ2-7	TGCAGTGCTAGCCGGGGACCCTCCTACGAGCAGTACTTC	CSASRGPSYEQYF
TRBV20-1	13	few	-	TRBJ1-3	TGCAGTGCTAGTGGCACATCTGGAAACACCATATATTTT	CSASGTSGNTIYF
TRBV20-1	14	few	-	TRBJ1-4	TGCAGTGCTAGGGGGGGCCAAGTTGGTGAAAAACTGTTTTTT	CSARGGQVGEKLFF
TRBV7-8	18	-	-	TRBJ1-5	TGTGCCAGCAGCTTAGGTTGGGCGGCGGAACATAGCAATCAGCCCCAGCATTTT	CASSLGWAAEHSNQPQHF
TRBV9	15	-	-	TRBJ1-1	TGTGCCAGCAGCGTAGACTCCTATGGGAACACTGAAGCTTTCTTT	CASSVDSYGNTEAFF
TRBV6-6	14	many	TRBD1	TRBJ1-2	TGTGCCAGCACACTTCAACAGGGGGCTGGTGGCTACACCTTC	CASTLQQGAGGYTF
TRBV12-3/TRBV12-4	15	-	-	TRBJ2-2	TGTGCCAGCAGTTACGACAGCACACACATCGGGGAGCTGTTTTTT	CASSYDSTHIGELFF
TRBV29-1	12	-	-	TRBJ1-1	TGCAGCGTTGATAGGGGGAACACTGAAGCTTTCTTT	CSVDRGNTEAFF
TRBV7-9	15	-	TRBD2	TRBJ2-1	TGTGCCAGCAGCTGGGGACTAGCGGGAGGAAATGAGCAGTTCTTC	CASSWGLAGGNEQFF
TRBV20-1	14	few	TRBD2	TRBJ2-2	TGCAGTGCTAGCTTAGCGGGGTACACCGGGGAGCTGTTTTTT	CSASLAGYTGELFF
TRBV12-3/TRBV12-4	14	-	-	TRBJ2-5	TGTGCCAGCAGTTTTCCGGGGTGGCCAGAGACCCAGTACTTC	CASSFPGWPETQYF
TRBV29-1	15	-	TRBD2	TRBJ2-7	TGCAGCGTTGAAGAACAGAGCGGGAGAGCTTACGAGCAGTACTTC	CSVEEQSGRAYEQYF
TRBV7-2	16	-	-	TRBJ2-5	TGTGCCAGCAGCTTAGTCTTTAGGACCCTACAAGAGACCCAGTACTTC	CASSLVFRTLQETQYF
TRBV20-1	13	few	-	TRBJ1-4	TGCAGTGCCCTCCAGGGTGCTTCTGAAAAACTGTTTTTT	CSALQGASEKLFF
TRBV24-1	15	-	-	TRBJ2-3	TGTGCCACCAGTGAGGAGGGAGTCCCCACAGATACGCAGTATTTT	CATSEEGVPTDTQYF
TRBV4-3	13	-	-	TRBJ2-1	TGCGCCAGCAGCCAGGCCGCACACAATGAGCAGTTCTTC	CASSQAAHNEQFF